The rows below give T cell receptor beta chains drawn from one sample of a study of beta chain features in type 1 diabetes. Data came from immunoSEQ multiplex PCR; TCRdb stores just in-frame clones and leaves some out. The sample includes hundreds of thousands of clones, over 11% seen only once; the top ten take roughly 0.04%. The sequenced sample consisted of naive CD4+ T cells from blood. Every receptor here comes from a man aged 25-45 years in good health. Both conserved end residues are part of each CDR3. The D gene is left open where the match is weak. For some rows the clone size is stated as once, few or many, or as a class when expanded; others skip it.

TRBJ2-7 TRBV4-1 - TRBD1 CASSQTGTVTREQYF TGCGCCAGCAGCCAGACCGGGACAGTCACTCGCGAGCAGTACTTC
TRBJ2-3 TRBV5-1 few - CASSLALTGPTDTQYF TGCGCCAGCAGCTTGGCCTTAACGGGACCCACAGATACGCAGTATTTT
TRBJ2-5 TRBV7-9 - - CASSFLERRETQYF TGTGCCAGCAGCTTCCTTGAGCGACGGGAGACCCAGTACTTC
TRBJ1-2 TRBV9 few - CASSGRVGSNYGYTF TGTGCCAGCAGCGGAAGGGTAGGCTCTAACTATGGCTACACCTTC
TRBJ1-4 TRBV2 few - CASSYRDAREKLFF TGTGCCAGCAGTTACAGGGACGCACGTGAAAAACTGTTTTTT
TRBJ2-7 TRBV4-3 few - CASSQDRAQQYF TGCGCCAGCAGCCAAGATCGGGCCCAGCAGTACTTC
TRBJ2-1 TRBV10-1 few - CASSEYRGNEQFF TGCGCCAGCAGTGAGTATCGGGGGAATGAGCAGTTCTTC
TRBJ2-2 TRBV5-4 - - CASSLGLTNTGELFF TGTGCCAGCAGCTTGGGACTAACGAACACCGGGGAGCTGTTTTTT
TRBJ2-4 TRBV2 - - CASSESWTDLNPKNIQYF TGTGCCAGCAGTGAATCTTGGACAGACTTGAACCCCAAAAACATTCAGTACTTC
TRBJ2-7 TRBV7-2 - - CASSNGRGRAYEQYF TGTGCCAGCAGCAATGGCAGGGGACGGGCTTACGAGCAGTACTTC
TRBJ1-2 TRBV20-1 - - CSARAADGNTF TGCAGTGCTAGAGCCGCGGATGGCAACACCTTC
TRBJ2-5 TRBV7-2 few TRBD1 CASSLARKSQGARAQYF TGTGCCAGCAGCTTAGCCCGAAAATCACAGGGGGCGCGGGCCCAGTACTTC
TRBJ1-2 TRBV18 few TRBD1 CASSPSGQGERYTF TGTGCCAGCTCACCCTCCGGACAGGGTGAGCGCTACACCTTC
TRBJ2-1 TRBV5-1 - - CASSLAASSYNEQFF TGCGCCAGCAGCTTGGCTGCCAGCTCCTACAATGAGCAGTTCTTC
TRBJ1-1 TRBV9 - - CASSARFNGTTEAFF TGTGCCAGCAGCGCCCGATTCAATGGTACGACTGAAGCTTTCTTT
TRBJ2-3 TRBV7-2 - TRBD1 CASSLAGTGADTQYF TGTGCCAGCAGCTTAGCGGGGACAGGGGCAGATACGCAGTATTTT
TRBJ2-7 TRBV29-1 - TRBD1 CSVTGTVSYEQYF TGCAGCGTTACCGGGACAGTCTCCTACGAGCAGTACTTC